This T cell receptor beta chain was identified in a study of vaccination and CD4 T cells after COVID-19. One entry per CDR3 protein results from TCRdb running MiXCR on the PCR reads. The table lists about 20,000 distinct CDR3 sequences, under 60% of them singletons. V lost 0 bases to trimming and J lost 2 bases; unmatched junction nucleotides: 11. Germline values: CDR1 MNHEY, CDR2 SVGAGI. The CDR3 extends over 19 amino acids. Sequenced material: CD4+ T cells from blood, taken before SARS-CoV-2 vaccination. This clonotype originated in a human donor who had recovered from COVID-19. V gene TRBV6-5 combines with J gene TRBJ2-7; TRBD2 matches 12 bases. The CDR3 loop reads CASSYSVRLAGVIPYEQYF. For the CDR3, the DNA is TGTGCCAGCAGTTACTCAGTTCGACTAGCGGGAGTTATCCCCTACGAGCAGTACTTC.